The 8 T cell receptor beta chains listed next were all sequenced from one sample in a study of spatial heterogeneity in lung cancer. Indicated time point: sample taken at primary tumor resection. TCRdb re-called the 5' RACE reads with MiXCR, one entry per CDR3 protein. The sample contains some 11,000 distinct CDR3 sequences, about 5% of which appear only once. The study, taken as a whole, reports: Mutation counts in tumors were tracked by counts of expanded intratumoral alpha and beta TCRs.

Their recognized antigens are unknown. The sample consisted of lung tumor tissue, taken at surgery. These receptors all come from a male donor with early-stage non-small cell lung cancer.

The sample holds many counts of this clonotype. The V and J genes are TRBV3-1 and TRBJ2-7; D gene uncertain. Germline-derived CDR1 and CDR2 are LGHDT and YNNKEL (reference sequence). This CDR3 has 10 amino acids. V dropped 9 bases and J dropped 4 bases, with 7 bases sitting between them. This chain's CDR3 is CASPPYEQYF. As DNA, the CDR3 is TGTGCCAGTCCTCCTTACGAGCAGTACTTC.

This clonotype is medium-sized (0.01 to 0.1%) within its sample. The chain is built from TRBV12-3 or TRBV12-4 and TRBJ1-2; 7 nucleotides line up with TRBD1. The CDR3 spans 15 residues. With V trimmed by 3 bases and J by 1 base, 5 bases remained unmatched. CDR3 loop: CASSLQGGNNYGYTF. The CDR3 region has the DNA TGTGCCAGCAGTTTGCAGGGGGGGAATAACTATGGCTACACCTTC.

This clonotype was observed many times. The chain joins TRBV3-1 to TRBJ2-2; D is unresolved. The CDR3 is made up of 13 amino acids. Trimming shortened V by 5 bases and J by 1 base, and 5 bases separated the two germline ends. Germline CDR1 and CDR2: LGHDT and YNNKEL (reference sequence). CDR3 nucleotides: TGTGCCAGCAGCTGGGGGAACACCGGGGAGCTGTTTTTT. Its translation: CASSWGNTGELFF.

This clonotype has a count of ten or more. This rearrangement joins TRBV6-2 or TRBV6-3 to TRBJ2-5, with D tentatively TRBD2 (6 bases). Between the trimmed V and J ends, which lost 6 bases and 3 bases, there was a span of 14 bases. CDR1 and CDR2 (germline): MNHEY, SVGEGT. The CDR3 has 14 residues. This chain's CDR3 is CASRSHSGKETQYF. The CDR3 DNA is TGTGCCAGCAGGAGCCATAGCGGAAAAGAGACCCAGTACTTC.

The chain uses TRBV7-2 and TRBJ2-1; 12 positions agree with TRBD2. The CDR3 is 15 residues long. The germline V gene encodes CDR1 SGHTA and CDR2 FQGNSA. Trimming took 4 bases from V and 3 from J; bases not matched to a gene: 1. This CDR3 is CASSWTSGNYNEQFF. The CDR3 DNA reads TGTGCCAGCAGCTGGACTAGCGGGAACTACAATGAGCAGTTCTTC.

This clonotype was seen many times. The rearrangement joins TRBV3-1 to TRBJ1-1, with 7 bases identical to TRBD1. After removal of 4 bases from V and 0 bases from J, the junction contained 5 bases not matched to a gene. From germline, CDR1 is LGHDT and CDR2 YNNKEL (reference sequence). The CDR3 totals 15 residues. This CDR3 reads CASSLRTGLNTEAFF. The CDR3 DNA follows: TGTGCCAGCAGCCTCAGGACAGGTTTGAACACTGAAGCTTTCTTT.

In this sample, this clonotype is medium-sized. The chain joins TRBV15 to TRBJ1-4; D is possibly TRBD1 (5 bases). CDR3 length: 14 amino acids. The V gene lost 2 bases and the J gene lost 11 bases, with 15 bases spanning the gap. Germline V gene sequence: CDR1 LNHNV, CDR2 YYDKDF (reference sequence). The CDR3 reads CATSRPSGQLKLFF. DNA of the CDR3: TGTGCCACCAGCAGACCGTCGGGGCAACTTAAACTGTTTTTT. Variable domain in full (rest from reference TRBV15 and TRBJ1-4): DAMVIQNPRYQVTQFGKPVTLSCSQTLNHNVMYWYQQKSSQAPKLLFHYYDKDFNNEADTPDNFQSRRPNTSFCFLDIRSPGLGDTAMYLCATSRPSGQLKLFFGSGTQLSVL.

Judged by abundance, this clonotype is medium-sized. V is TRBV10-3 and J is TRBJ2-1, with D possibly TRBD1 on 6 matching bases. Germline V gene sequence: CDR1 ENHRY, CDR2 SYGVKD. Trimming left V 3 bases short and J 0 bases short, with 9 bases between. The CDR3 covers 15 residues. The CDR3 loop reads CAISEDRSSYNEQFF. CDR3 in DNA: TGTGCCATCAGTGAAGACAGGAGCTCCTACAATGAGCAGTTCTTC.